These 17 T cell receptor beta chains were all obtained from the same sample, sequenced in a study of shared clonotypes between healthy human individuals. Libraries were prepared by immunoSEQ multiplex PCR; TCRdb keeps only in-frame clonotypes and omits some of them. The sample has around 700,000 clones, about 74% seen once. Sequenced material: memory CD4+ T cells sorted from blood. Stated subset: CD45RA-negative fraction. The receptors derive from a woman aged 25 to 39 in good health.

The chain combines TRBV5-1 with TRBJ2-7, with a possible D match to TRBD1 (6 bases). CDR1 is SGHRS and CDR2 is YFSETQ in the germline V gene. V was trimmed by 4 bases and J by 5 bases, leaving 10 bases between them. This CDR3 contains 12 residues. The CDR3 sequence is CASSVRGNEQYF. CDR3 bases: TGCGCCAGCAGCGTCAGGGGTAACGAGCAGTACTTC. The variable domain in full, completed from reference TRBV5-1 and TRBJ2-7, reads KAGVTQTPRYLIKTRGQQVTLSCSPISGHRSVSWYQQTPGQGLQFLFEYFSETQRNKGNFPGRFSGRQFSNSRSEMNVSTLELGDSALYLCASSVRGNEQYFGPGTRLTVT.

In its sample, this clone was seen a few times. This sequence joins TRBV14 and TRBJ1-3, with D uncertain. CDR3 length: 16 amino acids. In germline, CDR1 is SGHDN, CDR2 FVKESK. The ends were cut back, 0 bases at V and 5 bases at J, with 14 bases in the middle. CDR3 in amino acids: CASSQDISGFRNTIYF. The CDR3 bases are TGTGCCAGCAGCCAAGATATCTCGGGATTTCGAAACACCATATATTTT.

This clone was recorded a few times. The chain recombines TRBV2 with TRBJ2-1, with D perhaps assigned TRBD1 or TRBD2 (6 bases each). Trimming stripped 4 bases from V and 10 bases from J, with 14 bases between. The CDR3 has 13 residues. CDR1 SNHLY and CDR2 FYNNEI come from the germline V gene. DNA of the CDR3: TGTGCCAGCAGTGTCGGGAGCAGGGGAGAGCAGTTCTTC. It specifies CASSVGSRGEQFF. The full variable domain, its missing parts supplied by reference TRBV2 and TRBJ2-1, is EPEVTQTPSHQVTQMGQEVILRCVPISNHLYFYWYRQILGQKVEFLVSFYNNEISEKSEIFDDQFSVERPDGSNFTLKIRSTKLEDSAMYFCASSVGSRGEQFFGPGTRLTVL.

This clone showed up just once. The chain couples TRBV7-8 to TRBJ2-3, with no clear D. The CDR3 loop spans 14 amino acids. Trimming took off 7 bases at V and 5 bases at J, with 16 bases between the two ends. Germline-derived CDR1 and CDR2 are SGHVS and FQNEAQ. CDR3 in amino acids: CASNSAPPGDTQYF. CDR3 coding DNA: TGTGCCAGCAACTCGGCACCTCCGGGAGATACGCAGTATTTT.

V gene TRBV7-9 combines with J gene TRBJ2-2, with unresolved D. CDR1 is SEHNR and CDR2 is FQNEAQ in the germline V gene (reference sequence). Deletions cut 4 bases from V and 0 bases from J, with 18 bases between. The CDR3 spans 18 residues. CDR3 sequence (DNA): TGTGCCAGCAGCTCGCGTCGGGCGCGAGCTGCGAACACCGGGGAGCTGTTTTTT. Its protein is CASSSRRARAANTGELFF. The complete variable domain, with remaining parts taken from reference TRBV7-9 and TRBJ2-2, reads DTGVSQNPRHKITKRGQNVTFRCDPISEHNRLYWYRQTLGQGPEFLTYFQNEAQLEKSRLLSDRFSAERPKGSFSTLEIQRTEQGDSAMYLCASSSRRARAANTGELFFGEGSRLTVL.

In its sample, this clone was seen once. The sample contains more than one DNA sequence encoding this CDR3. The chain couples TRBV20-1 to TRBJ1-2; D ambiguous. Germline loops: CDR1 DFQATT, CDR2 SNEGSKA (reference sequence). This CDR3 has 11 residues. V was shortened by 3 bases and J by 5 bases, with 7 bases between the two germline ends. This CDR3 is CSARDGYGYTF. The CDR3 bases are TGCAGTGCTAGGGACGGTTATGGCTACACCTTC.

The rearrangement joins TRBV19 to TRBJ1-5, with 9 positions matching TRBD1. V shed 7 bases and J 0 bases; nucleotides not matched to a gene: 10. This CDR3 region has 17 residues. Looked up from germline, CDR1 is LNHDA and CDR2 is SQIVND (reference sequence). The CDR3: CASTPGQGTYSNQPQHF. The CDR3 region has the DNA TGTGCCAGTACCCCGGGACAGGGCACCTATAGCAATCAGCCCCAGCATTTT.

This clone was seen repeatedly, ten times or more. The rearrangement uses TRBV10-1 and TRBJ2-2; D may correspond to TRBD1 or TRBD2 (6 bases each). Germline V CDR1 and CDR2: WNHNN, SYGVQD (reference sequence). V lost 3 bases and J 7 bases, leaving 9 bases between the germline ends. CDR3 length: 13 residues. The CDR3 is CASSDGGLGELFF. The CDR3 coding sequence is TGCGCCAGCAGTGACGGGGGCCTCGGGGAGCTGTTTTTT.

This sequence joins TRBV30 and TRBJ2-7, with 8 bases lining up with TRBD2. The CDR3 runs to 13 residues. V dropped 4 bases and J dropped 4; count of bases not matched to a gene: 6. Germline V lookup: CDR1 GTSNPN, CDR2 SVGIG (reference sequence). The CDR3 region is CAWTRGRLYEQYF. The CDR3 coding sequence is TGTGCCTGGACCCGCGGGAGGTTGTACGAGCAGTACTTC.

Only one count was recorded for this clone. The V call is TRBV2, the J call TRBJ2-7; 8 nucleotides agree with TRBD1. The CDR3 extends over 13 amino acids. Looked up from germline, CDR1 is SNHLY and CDR2 is FYNNEI. Germline trimming cut 4 bases from V and 3 bases from J; bases unmatched to any gene: 2. CDR3 sequence: CASSGQGNYEQYF. The CDR3 DNA reads TGTGCCAGCAGTGGACAGGGGAACTACGAGCAGTACTTC.

The chain uses TRBV6-5 and TRBJ1-5; a weak D match, TRBD1 (5 bases). This CDR3 spans 14 amino acids. With 8 bases removed from V and 7 bases from J, the gap between germline ends came to 18 bases. CDR1 MNHEY and CDR2 SVGAGI come from the germline V gene. The CDR3 loop is CASSGGVLFQPQHF. The DNA for the CDR3 is TGTGCCAGCTCTGGGGGGGTTTTGTTCCAGCCCCAGCATTTT.

This clone was recorded only once. The chain carries TRBV19 and TRBJ1-2, with 7 bases fitting TRBD1. In germline, CDR1 is LNHDA, CDR2 SQIVND (reference sequence). CDR3 length: 15 residues. The trim removed 8 bases at V and 2 bases at J, leaving 11 bases unmatched. In DNA, the CDR3 is TGTGCCAGTGTACAGACAGGGAGAAACAACTATGGCTACACCTTC. Its protein product is CASVQTGRNNYGYTF.

This clone is a singleton in its sample. The chain combines TRBV27 with TRBJ2-7; 7 bases map to TRBD2. The CDR3 extends over 14 amino acids. V shed 0 bases, J shed 3 bases, and the junction held 2 bases outside the gene matches. Germline CDR1 is MNHEY and CDR2 is SMNVEV (reference sequence). The CDR3 nucleotides are TGTGCCAGCAGTTTATCGGGGAGGGTCTACGAGCAGTACTTC. It is translated as CASSLSGRVYEQYF.

This clone was observed a single time. The chain carries TRBV7-2 and TRBJ1-5, with D possibly matching TRBD1 (5 bases). Looked up from germline, CDR1 is SGHTA and CDR2 is FQGNSA. CDR3 length equals 15 residues. Trimming removed 7 bases at V and 1 base at J, with 14 bases between. The CDR3 sequence is CASTPSGRSNQPQHF. The CDR3 coding sequence is TGTGCCAGCACCCCTTCAGGGCGAAGCAATCAGCCCCAGCATTTT.

For this clone: A far larger clone lies a single base away; this is likely a read error. This specimen includes other DNA sequences encoding the same CDR3. The chain carries TRBV11-3 and TRBJ2-2, with 7 positions matching TRBD1. The CDR3 runs to 15 residues. Germline V gene data show CDR1 as SGHNT and CDR2 as YENEEA. CDR3 residues: CASSSGTAFTGELFF. The CDR3 DNA is TGTGCCAGCAGCTCCGGGACAGCGTTTACCGGGGAGCTATTTTTT.

The rearrangement joins TRBV4-2 to TRBJ2-7, with a possible D match to TRBD1 (6 bases). The V end was cut by 3 bases, the J end by 5 bases, with 14 bases between. Germline CDR1 and CDR2: LGHNA and YNFKEQ. This CDR3 spans 14 amino acids. The CDR3 is CASSQKQGSHEQYF. CDR3 in DNA: TGTGCCAGCAGCCAGAAACAGGGTTCCCACGAGCAGTACTTC.

The J gene is TRBJ2-1, the V gene TRBV5-1, with 7 bases that match TRBD1. The V gene's germline CDR1 is SGHRS and CDR2 YFSETQ. Trimming removed 4 bases from V and 9 bases from J; junction bases left unmatched: 16. This CDR3 is built from 16 residues. This CDR3 is CASSNDWTGPGSEQFF. The CDR3 DNA reads TGCGCCAGCAGCAACGATTGGACAGGCCCTGGCAGTGAGCAGTTCTTC.